The rows below give T cell receptor beta chains drawn from one sample of a study of blood T cell repertoires in COVID-19. Data came from immunoSEQ multiplex PCR; TCRdb stores just in-frame clones and leaves some out. The top ten clones hold around 8.1% of a sample with just over 65,000 clones, about nine tenths of them seen once. Sequenced input: peripheral blood. The source of these receptors is a man aged 25-45 years with acute or convalescent COVID-19. Both conserved end residues are part of each CDR3. D genes are given only for firm matches. A row's size may be missing; if present it is once, few, many or a size class.

TGTGCCAGCAGCCCCCTCCGGACTAGCGGGATCGGTGTTGGGGAGCAGTTCTTC CASSPLRTSGIGVGEQFF TRBV11-2 18 TRBD2 . TRBJ2-1
TGTGCCAGCAGCCACCTGGGGGGTGGCTACACCTTC CASSHLGGGYTF TRBV3-1/TRBV3-2 12 . . TRBJ1-2
TGCGCCAGCAGCTTCGTACCGGGACAGGGTGTGGGGCGGCCTACAGATACGCAGTATTTT CASSFVPGQGVGRPTDTQYF TRBV5-1 20 TRBD1 . TRBJ2-3
TGTGCCAGCAGAAAGACCGAGGCCGGGGAGCTGTTTTTT CASRKTEAGELFF TRBV6-1 13 . . TRBJ2-2
TGTGCCAGCATTGGGCTGAAGGCCCATAGCAATCAGCCCCAGCATTTT CASIGLKAHSNQPQHF TRBV27 16 . . TRBJ1-5
TGTGCCAGCAGTGACTCTAGCGGGAGTAATGAGCAGTTCTTC CASSDSSGSNEQFF TRBV27 14 TRBD2 . TRBJ2-1
TGTGCCAGCAGTCTCGGGGTTAGCAATCAGCCCCAGCATTTT CASSLGVSNQPQHF TRBV2 14 . . TRBJ1-5
TGTGCCAGTAGTGGGACTAGCGGGAGGAGAGAGACCCAGTACTTC CASSGTSGRRETQYF TRBV19 15 TRBD2 . TRBJ2-5
TGTGCCAGCAGCTTAGTCCTCGACAGGGGACTATACAATGAGCAGTTCTTC CASSLVLDRGLYNEQFF TRBV11-3 17 . . TRBJ2-1
TGTGCCAGCAGTGAAGGGGGGGGTCCCTATGGCTACACCTTC CASSEGGGPYGYTF TRBV6-1 14 . . TRBJ1-2
TGTGCCAGTAAGACCCCGGGAGGTGAAAAACTGTTTTTT CASKTPGGEKLFF TRBV19 13 . . TRBJ1-4
TGTGCCACCAGTGAACGACAGGGGGCGGAAGCTTTCTTT CATSERQGAEAFF TRBV24-1 13 TRBD1 . TRBJ1-1
TGTGCCAGCAGTTTAGAAACGACAGGGGGACAGCCCCAGCATTTT CASSLETTGGQPQHF TRBV28 15 TRBD1 . TRBJ1-5
TGTGCCAGTAGTCCGGGACTTCTTCCAGATACGCAGTATTTT CASSPGLLPDTQYF TRBV19 14 . . TRBJ2-3
TGTGCCAGTACTGACAGGGGATATGGCTACACCTTC CASTDRGYGYTF TRBV19 12 TRBD1 . TRBJ1-2
TGTGCCAGTAGACTGACAGCAGCAAGCACAGATACGCAGTATTTT CASRLTAASTDTQYF TRBV19 15 . . TRBJ2-3
TGTGCCAGCAGCTGGGACTCGCAGTACTTC CASSWDSQYF TRBV5-4 10 . . TRBJ2-4
TGTGCCAGCAGCCCCGGGACAGGGAGTGCAGATACGCAGTATTTT CASSPGTGSADTQYF TRBV28 15 TRBD1 . TRBJ2-3
TGCGCCAGCAGCCAGACCGACAGGGCACCCGGGCGGCAGTTCTTC CASSQTDRAPGRQFF TRBV4-3 15 TRBD1 . TRBJ2-1
TGTGCCAGCAGTTTATTGGGGACACCGAATTCACCCCTCCACTTT CASSLLGTPNSPLHF TRBV27 15 . . TRBJ1-6
TGCAGTGCTAGTTTGGGTCCCGGGGATTCACCCCTCCACTTT CSASLGPGDSPLHF TRBV20-1 14 . . TRBJ1-6
TGTGCCAGCACTTACTACAATGAGCAGTTCTTC CASTYYNEQFF TRBV28 11 . once TRBJ2-1
TGTGCCAGCAGCTTGCCGGCTAGCGGTAACAATGAGCAGTTCTTC CASSLPASGNNEQFF TRBV5-6 15 TRBD2 once TRBJ2-1
TGCGCCAGCAGCTTGGTGCCTTTGGAGGCTGCGAGACTGGACTTC CASSLVPLEAARLDF TRBV5-1 15 . . TRBJ2-7
TGTGCCAGCAGCCAAGACGGTTATGGCTACACCTTC CASSQDGYGYTF TRBV4-2 12 . . TRBJ1-2
TGTGCCAGTGCCAGCTCTGGGGCCAACGTCCTGACTTTC CASASSGANVLTF TRBV2 13 . . TRBJ2-6
TGTGCCAGCAGCTATAACAGGGGTGACGAGCAGTACTTC CASSYNRGDEQYF TRBV7-3 13 TRBD1 . TRBJ2-7
TGTGCCAGCAGGGGGACAGGCTTGAATGAGCAGTTCTTC CASRGTGLNEQFF TRBV28 13 TRBD1 few TRBJ2-1
TGTGCCTGGAGTGTGAGTAACACTGAAGCTTTCTTT CAWSVSNTEAFF TRBV30 12 . . TRBJ1-1
TGTGCCAGCAGTTACTACCACAGGGTTGGAAGGCATGGCTACACCTTC CASSYYHRVGRHGYTF TRBV7-9 16 . . TRBJ1-2
TGTGCCAGCTCACCCCGGACAGGGGTTTACTATGGCTACACCTTC CASSPRTGVYYGYTF TRBV18 15 TRBD1 . TRBJ1-2
TGTGCCAGCAGCTTCTCGAGACTAGCGGGAGCCCACAATGAGCAGTTCTTC CASSFSRLAGAHNEQFF TRBV11-2 17 TRBD2 . TRBJ2-1
TGTGCCAGCTCACCGGGCAGGGTCCCGGAGACCCAGTACTTC CASSPGRVPETQYF TRBV18 14 . . TRBJ2-5
TGTGCCAGCAGCTCTTACATTGGGACTGCAACCGGGGAGCTGTTTTTT CASSSYIGTATGELFF TRBV5-6 16 . once TRBJ2-2
TGTGCCAGCAGCAGAAGTGACACCTCGAACACCGGGGAGCTGTTTTTT CASSRSDTSNTGELFF TRBV21-1 16 . few TRBJ2-2
TGTGCCAGCAGGCTAGTCGGGGAGCAGTACTTC CASRLVGEQYF TRBV28 11 . . TRBJ2-7
TGTGCCAGCAGCTTAATGAGCGGAGTAAACACCGGGGAGCTGTTTTTT CASSLMSGVNTGELFF TRBV7-3 16 . . TRBJ2-2
TGTGCCAGCAGCGACAGGCCGTACAATGAGCAGTTCTTC CASSDRPYNEQFF TRBV5-6 13 . few TRBJ2-1
TGTGCCACCAGCAGGGGGGGGGAGTCTAATGAAAAACTGTTTTTT CATSRGGESNEKLFF TRBV15 15 . . TRBJ1-4
TGTGCCAGCAGCATACATAGCGGGATAGATACGCAGTATTTT CASSIHSGIDTQYF TRBV6-5 14 TRBD2 . TRBJ2-3
TGTGCCACCAGTGATGGGCTTGAAGCTTTCTTT CATSDGLEAFF TRBV24-1 11 . . TRBJ1-1
TGCGCCAGCAGCCTGGAAGGGGGGGGCATTCAGCCCCAGCATTTT CASSLEGGGIQPQHF TRBV5-1 15 . . TRBJ1-5